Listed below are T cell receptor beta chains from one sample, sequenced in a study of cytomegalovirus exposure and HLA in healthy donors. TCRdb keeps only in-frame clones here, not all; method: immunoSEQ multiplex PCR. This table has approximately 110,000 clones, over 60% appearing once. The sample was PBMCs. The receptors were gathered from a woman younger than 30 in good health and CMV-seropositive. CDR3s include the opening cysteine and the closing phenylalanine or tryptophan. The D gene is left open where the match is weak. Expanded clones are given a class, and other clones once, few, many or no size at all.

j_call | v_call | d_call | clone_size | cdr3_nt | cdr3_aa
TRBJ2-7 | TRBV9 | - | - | TGTGCCAGCAGCGTAGGGGTTGGGGGCCCTTGGGGCGAGCAGTACTTC | CASSVGVGGPWGEQYF
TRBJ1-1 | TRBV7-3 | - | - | TGTGCCAGCAGCTTGGCCATGAACACTGAAGCTTTCTTT | CASSLAMNTEAFF
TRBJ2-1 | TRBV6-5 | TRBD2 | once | TGTGCCAGCAGTTACACTAGCGGGTACTACAATGAGCAGTTCTTC | CASSYTSGYYNEQFF
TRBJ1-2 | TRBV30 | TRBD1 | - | TGTGCCTACCATTTTGGGACAGGGGTTAATCGGCAGTATGGCTACACCTTC | CAYHFGTGVNRQYGYTF
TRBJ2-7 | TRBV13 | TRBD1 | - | TGTGCCAGCAGCTTAGGCGACAGGGTAGGGTCCGAGCAGTACTTC | CASSLGDRVGSEQYF
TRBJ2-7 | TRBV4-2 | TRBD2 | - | TGTGCCAGCAGCCAAACTGTCGGGACTAGCTTCTACGAGCAGTACTTC | CASSQTVGTSFYEQYF
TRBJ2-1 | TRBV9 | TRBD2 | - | TGTGCCAGCAGCGTGGGACTAGCGGGAGGGGGCGATGAGCAGTTCTTC | CASSVGLAGGGDEQFF
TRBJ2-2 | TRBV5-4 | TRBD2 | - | TGTGCCAGCAGCTTGGGCGGGAGTGGCACCGGGGAGCTGTTTTTT | CASSLGGSGTGELFF
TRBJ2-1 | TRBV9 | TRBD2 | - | TGTGCCAGCAGCGTCGGACTAGCGGGAGGTCGTGAGCAGTTCTTC | CASSVGLAGGREQFF
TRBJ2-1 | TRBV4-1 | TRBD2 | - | TGCGCCAGCAGCTTGACTAGCGGGAGGCTTTTGGGTGAGCAGTTCTTC | CASSLTSGRLLGEQFF
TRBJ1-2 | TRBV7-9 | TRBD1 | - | TGTGCCAGCAGCTTAATAGACAGGGGGTATGGCTACACCTTC | CASSLIDRGYGYTF
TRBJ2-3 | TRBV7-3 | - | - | TGTGCCAGCAGGCGCCGTCGGGTAGCGCCCCACCCAGATACGCAGTATTTT | CASRRRRVAPHPDTQYF
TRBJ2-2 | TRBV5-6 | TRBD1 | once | TGTGCCAGCAGCCCCACCCCGGGACAGGGTAACACCGGGGAGCTGTTTTTT | CASSPTPGQGNTGELFF
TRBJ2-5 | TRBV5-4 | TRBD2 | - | TGTGCCAGCAGCCCGACGCGGGGGGTCCAAGAGACCCAGTACTTC | CASSPTRGVQETQYF
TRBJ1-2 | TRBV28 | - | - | TGTGCCAGCAGCCCTGGGGGGTTGGGCTATGGCTACACCTTC | CASSPGGLGYGYTF
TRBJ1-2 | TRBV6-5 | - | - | TGTGCCAGCAGTCGCGGAGAGGGGGACTATGGCTACACCTTC | CASSRGEGDYGYTF
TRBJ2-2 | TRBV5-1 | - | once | TGCGCCAGCAGCTTGGTCTCCCGGAACACCGGGGAGCTGTTTTTT | CASSLVSRNTGELFF